This T cell receptor beta chain was sequenced in a study of T-cell memory formation after mild COVID-19. Whole-study results and caveats: A second wave of clones peaked on day 37, and their SARS-CoV-2 specificity went unconfirmed. CD8+ contracting clones occupied EMRA, while CD4+ ones occupied mainly CM and EM. Pre-infection memory held some responding clones, suggesting pre-existing cross-reactive T cells responded.

The CDR3 covers 16 residues. Germline CDR1 MNHEY, CDR2 SMNVEV (reference sequence). Trimming stripped 6 bases from V and 0 bases from J, with 15 bases between. Remarks on this clonotype: Its specificity is not known.

Researchers used 5'RACE with constant-segment primers to make TCR alpha and TCR beta cDNA libraries that carry sample barcodes and UMIs. TCRdb used MiXCR to reprocess the 5' RACE reads, holding one entry per CDR3 protein. The sample shows tens of thousands of distinct CDR3 sequences, 9.3% of them seen only once. The V and J genes are TRBV27 and TRBJ1-3; D ambiguous. This TCR came from an adult woman who had mild COVID-19 (a few samples of this study predate the infection). Cell type and time point are not known. Material for sequencing was PBMCs or a T cell subset sorted from them (not recorded which). The CDR3 DNA follows: TGTGCCAGCAGCCTCAGAGTTCCTTACTCTGGAAACACCATATATTTT. Its protein product is CASSLRVPYSGNTIYF.